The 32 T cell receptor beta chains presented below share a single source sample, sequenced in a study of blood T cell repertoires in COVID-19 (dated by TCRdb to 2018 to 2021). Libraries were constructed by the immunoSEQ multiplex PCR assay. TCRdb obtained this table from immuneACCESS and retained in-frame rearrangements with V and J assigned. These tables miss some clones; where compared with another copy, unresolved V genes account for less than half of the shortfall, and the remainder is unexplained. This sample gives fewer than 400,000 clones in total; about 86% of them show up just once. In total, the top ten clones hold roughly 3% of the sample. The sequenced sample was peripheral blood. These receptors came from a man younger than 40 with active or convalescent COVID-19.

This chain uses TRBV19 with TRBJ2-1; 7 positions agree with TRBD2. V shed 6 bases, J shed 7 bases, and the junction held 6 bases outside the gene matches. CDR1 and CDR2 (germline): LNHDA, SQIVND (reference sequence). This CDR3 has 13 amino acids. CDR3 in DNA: TGTGCCAGTAGACCGGCCGGGAGGAATGAGCAGTTCTTC. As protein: CASRPAGRNEQFF.

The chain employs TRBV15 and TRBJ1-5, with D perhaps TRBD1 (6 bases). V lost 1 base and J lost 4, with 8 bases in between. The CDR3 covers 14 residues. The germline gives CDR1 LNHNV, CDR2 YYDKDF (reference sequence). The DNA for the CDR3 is TGTGCCACCAGCAGAGCACAGGGTAATCAGCCCCAGCATTTT. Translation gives CATSRAQGNQPQHF.

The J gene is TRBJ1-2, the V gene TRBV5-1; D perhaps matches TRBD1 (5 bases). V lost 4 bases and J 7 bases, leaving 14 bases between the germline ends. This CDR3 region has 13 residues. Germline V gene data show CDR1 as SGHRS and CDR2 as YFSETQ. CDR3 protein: CASSPNQGFGYTF. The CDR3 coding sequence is TGCGCCAGCAGCCCGAACCAGGGATTTGGCTACACCTTC.

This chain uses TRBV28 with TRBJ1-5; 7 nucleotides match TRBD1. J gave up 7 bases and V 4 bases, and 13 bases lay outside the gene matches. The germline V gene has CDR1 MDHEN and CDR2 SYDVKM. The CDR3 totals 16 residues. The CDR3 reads CASSSDREVEGQPQHF. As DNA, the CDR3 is TGTGCCAGCAGTTCCGACAGGGAGGTGGAGGGGCAGCCCCAGCATTTT.

The CDR3 here is CASSSQGLTTQYF. In nucleotides, the CDR3 is TGTGCCAGCAGTTCTCAGGGCTTGACTACGCAGTATTTT. The rearrangement joins TRBV28 to TRBJ2-3, with D perhaps TRBD1 (5 bases). The CDR3 runs to 13 residues. V was cut by 4 bases and J by 8 bases, with 13 bases left in between. Germline V CDR1 and CDR2: MDHEN, SYDVKM.

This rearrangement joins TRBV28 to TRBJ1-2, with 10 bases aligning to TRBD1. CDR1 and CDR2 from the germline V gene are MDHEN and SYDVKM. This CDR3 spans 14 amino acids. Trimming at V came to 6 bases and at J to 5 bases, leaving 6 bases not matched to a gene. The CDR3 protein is CASRSGTGVYGYTF. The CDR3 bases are TGTGCCAGCAGGTCCGGGACAGGGGTTTATGGCTACACCTTC.

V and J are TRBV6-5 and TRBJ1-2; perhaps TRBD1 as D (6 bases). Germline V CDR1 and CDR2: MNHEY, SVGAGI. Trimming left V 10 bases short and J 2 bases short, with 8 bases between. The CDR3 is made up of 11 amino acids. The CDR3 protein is CATTGNYGYTF. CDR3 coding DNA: TGTGCCACCACAGGGAACTATGGCTACACCTTC.

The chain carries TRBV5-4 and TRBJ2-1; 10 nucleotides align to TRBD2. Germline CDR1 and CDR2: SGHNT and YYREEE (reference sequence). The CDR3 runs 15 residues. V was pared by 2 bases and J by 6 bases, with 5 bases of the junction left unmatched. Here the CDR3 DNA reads TGTGCCAGCAGCTTCAGCGGGGGGGCCTTCAATGAGCAGTTCTTC. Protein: CASSFSGGAFNEQFF.

CDR3 residues: CAWSPYRTEAFF. The CDR3 DNA reads TGTGCCTGGTCCCCGTACCGGACTGAAGCTTTCTTT. The rearrangement links TRBV30 to TRBJ1-1; D uncertain. Trimming cost V 5 bases and J 5 bases, with 12 bases left between them. The CDR3 is 12 residues long. The germline gives CDR1 GTSNPN, CDR2 SVGIG (reference sequence).

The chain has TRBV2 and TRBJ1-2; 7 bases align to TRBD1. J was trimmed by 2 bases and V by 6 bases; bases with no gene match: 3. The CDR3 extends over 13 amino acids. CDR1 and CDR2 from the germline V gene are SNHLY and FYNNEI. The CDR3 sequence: CASSPQGNYGYTF. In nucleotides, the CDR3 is TGTGCCAGCAGCCCACAGGGGAACTATGGCTACACCTTC.

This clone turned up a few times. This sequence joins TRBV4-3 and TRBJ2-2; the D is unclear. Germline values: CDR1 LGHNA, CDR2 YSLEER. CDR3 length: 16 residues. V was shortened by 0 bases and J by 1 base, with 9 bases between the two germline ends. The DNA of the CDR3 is TGCGCCAGCAGCCAAGATAATGGGCGGAACACCGGGGAGCTGTTTTTT. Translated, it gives CASSQDNGRNTGELFF.

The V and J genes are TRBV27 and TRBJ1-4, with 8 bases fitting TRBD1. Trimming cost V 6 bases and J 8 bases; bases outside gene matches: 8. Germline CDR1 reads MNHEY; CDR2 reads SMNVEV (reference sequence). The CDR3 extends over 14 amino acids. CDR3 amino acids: CASSRTGLGEKLFF. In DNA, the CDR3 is TGTGCCAGCAGCCGGACAGGGTTGGGAGAAAAACTGTTTTTT.

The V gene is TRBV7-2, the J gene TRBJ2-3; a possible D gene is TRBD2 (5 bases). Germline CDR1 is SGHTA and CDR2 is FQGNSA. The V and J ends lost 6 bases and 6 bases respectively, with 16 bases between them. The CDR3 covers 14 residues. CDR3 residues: CASREGYIGDTQYF. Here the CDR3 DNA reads TGTGCCAGCAGAGAGGGCTACATCGGGGATACGCAGTATTTT. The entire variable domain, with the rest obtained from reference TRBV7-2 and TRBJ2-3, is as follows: GAGVSQSPSNKVTEKGKDVELRCDPISGHTALYWYRQSLGQGLEFLIYFQGNSAPDKSGLPSDRFSAERTGGSVSTLTIQRTQQEDSAVYLCASREGYIGDTQYFGPGTRLTVL.

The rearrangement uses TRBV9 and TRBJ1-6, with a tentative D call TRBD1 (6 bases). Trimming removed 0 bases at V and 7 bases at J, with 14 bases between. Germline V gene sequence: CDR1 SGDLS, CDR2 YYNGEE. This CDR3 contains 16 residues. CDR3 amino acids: CASSVGSGGANSPLHF. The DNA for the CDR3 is TGTGCCAGCAGCGTAGGGAGCGGGGGGGCCAATTCACCCCTCCACTTT.

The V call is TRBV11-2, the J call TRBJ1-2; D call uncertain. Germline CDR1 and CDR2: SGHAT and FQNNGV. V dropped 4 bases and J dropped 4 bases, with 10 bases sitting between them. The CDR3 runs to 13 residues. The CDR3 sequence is CASSYDGVYGYTF. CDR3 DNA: TGTGCCAGCAGCTATGACGGAGTCTATGGCTACACCTTC.

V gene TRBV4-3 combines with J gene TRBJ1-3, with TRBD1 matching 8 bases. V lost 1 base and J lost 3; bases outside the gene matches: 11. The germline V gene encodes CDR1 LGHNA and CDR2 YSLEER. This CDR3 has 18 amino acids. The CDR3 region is CASSQGGQGAGGGNTIYF. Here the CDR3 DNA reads TGCGCCAGCAGCCAAGGGGGTCAGGGGGCAGGTGGTGGAAACACCATATATTTT.

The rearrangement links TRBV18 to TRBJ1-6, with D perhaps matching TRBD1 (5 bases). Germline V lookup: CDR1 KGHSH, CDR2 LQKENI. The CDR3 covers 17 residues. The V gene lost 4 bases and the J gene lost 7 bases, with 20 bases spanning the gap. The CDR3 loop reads CASSQGAGPTINSPLHF. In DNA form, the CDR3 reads TGTGCCAGCTCACAAGGGGCAGGCCCTACTATCAATTCACCCCTCCACTTT.

The CDR3: CASSIRLAGFADEQFF. CDR3 in DNA: TGCGCCAGCAGCATCCGACTAGCGGGGTTCGCCGATGAGCAGTTCTTC. V gene TRBV4-1 combines with J gene TRBJ2-1; TRBD2 matches 11 bases. V gave up 5 bases and J gave up 8 bases; unmatched junction bases: 11. Germline V gene data show CDR1 as MGHRA and CDR2 as YSYEKL. CDR3 length: 16 amino acids.

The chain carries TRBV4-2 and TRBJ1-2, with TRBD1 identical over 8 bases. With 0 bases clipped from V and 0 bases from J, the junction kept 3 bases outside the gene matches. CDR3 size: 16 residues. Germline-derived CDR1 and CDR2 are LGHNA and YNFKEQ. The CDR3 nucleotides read TGTGCCAGCAGCCAAGAACAGGGGGGTTCTAACTATGGCTACACCTTC. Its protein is CASSQEQGGSNYGYTF.

In DNA form, the CDR3 reads TGTGCCAGCAGCTTAATAGAAGCCCGGGGCTATGGCTACACCTTC. This translates into CASSLIEARGYGYTF. This sequence joins TRBV5-8 and TRBJ1-2; no reliable D call. Germline values: CDR1 SGHTS, CDR2 YDEGEE. The V end was cut by 2 bases, the J end by 4 bases, with 15 bases between. The CDR3 runs to 15 residues.

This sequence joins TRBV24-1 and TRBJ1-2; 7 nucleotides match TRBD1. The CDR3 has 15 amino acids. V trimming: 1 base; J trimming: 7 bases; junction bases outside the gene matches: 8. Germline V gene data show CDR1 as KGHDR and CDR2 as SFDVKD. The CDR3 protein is CATSDFPTGRSGYTF. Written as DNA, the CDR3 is TGTGCCACCAGTGATTTCCCGACAGGGAGAAGTGGCTACACCTTC.

CDR3 DNA: TGTGCCAGCAAACAGGGCTCAATGAACACTGAAGCTTTCTTT. It encodes CASKQGSMNTEAFF. V gene TRBV2 combines with J gene TRBJ1-1; weak D call: TRBD1 (6 bases). Looked up from germline, CDR1 is SNHLY and CDR2 is FYNNEI. V was trimmed by 7 bases and J by 0 bases, leaving 12 bases between them. The CDR3 totals 14 residues.

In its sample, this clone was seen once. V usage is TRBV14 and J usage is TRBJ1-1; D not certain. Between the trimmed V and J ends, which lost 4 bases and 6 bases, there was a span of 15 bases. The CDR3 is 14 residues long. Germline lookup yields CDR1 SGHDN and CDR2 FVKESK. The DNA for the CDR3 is TGTGCCAGCAGCCGTCAGGCGGGCTCAGCTGAAGCTTTCTTT. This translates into CASSRQAGSAEAFF.

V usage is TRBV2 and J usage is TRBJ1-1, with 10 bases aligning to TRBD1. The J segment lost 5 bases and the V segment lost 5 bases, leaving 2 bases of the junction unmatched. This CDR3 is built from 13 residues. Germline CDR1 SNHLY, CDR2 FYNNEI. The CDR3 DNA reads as TGTGCCAGCAGTAGGGGACAGGGGACTGAAGCTTTCTTT. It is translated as CASSRGQGTEAFF. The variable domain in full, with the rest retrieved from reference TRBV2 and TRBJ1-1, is EPEVTQTPSHQVTQMGQEVILRCVPISNHLYFYWYRQILGQKVEFLVSFYNNEISEKSEIFDDQFSVERPDGSNFTLKIRSTKLEDSAMYFCASSRGQGTEAFFGQGTRLTVV.

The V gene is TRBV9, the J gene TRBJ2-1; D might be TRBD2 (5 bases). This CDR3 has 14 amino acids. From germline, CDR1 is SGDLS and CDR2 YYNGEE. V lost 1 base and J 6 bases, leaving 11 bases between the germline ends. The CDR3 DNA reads TGTGCCAGCAGCGTAAACCGGCTAGCCAATGAGCAGTTCTTC. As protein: CASSVNRLANEQFF.

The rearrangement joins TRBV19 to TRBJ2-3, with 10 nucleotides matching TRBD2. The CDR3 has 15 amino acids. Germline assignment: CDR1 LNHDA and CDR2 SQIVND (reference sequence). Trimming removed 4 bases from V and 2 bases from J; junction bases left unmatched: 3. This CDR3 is CASSTTSGVTDTQYF. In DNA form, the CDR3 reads TGTGCCAGTAGTACTACTAGCGGGGTCACAGATACGCAGTATTTT.

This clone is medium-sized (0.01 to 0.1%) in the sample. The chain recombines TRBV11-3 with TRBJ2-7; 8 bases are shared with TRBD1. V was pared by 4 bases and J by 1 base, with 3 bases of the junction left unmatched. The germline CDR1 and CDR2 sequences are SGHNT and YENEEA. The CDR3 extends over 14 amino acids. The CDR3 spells CASSSGQASYEQYF. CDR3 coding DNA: TGTGCCAGCAGCTCGGGACAGGCTTCCTACGAGCAGTACTTC.

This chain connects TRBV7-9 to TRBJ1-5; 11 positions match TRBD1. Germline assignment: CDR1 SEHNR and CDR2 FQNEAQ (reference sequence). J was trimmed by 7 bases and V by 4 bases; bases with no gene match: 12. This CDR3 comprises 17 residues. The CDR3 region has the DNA TGTGCCAGCAGCTCCGCCACGGACAGGGGGCGCCGGCAGCCCCAGCATTTT. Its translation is CASSSATDRGRRQPQHF.

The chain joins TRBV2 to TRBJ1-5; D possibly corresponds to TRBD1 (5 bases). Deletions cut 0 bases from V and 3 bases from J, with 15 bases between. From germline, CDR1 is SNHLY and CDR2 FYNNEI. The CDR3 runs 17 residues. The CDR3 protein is CASSEAPGTGDNQPQHF. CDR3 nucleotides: TGTGCCAGCAGTGAAGCGCCTGGGACGGGAGACAATCAGCCCCAGCATTTT.

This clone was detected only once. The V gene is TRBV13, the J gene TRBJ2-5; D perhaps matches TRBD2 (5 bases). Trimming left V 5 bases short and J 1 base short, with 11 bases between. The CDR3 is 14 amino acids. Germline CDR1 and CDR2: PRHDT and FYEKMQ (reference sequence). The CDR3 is CASSPLGSQETQYF. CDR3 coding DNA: TGTGCCAGCAGCCCCCTTGGGAGCCAAGAGACCCAGTACTTC.

CDR3 nucleotides: TGCGCCAGCAGCTTGGGACAGGGTGGGTACAATGAGCAGTTCTTC. This encodes CASSLGQGGYNEQFF. The chain joins TRBV5-1 to TRBJ2-1; 7 positions agree with TRBD1. This CDR3 has 15 residues. J gave up 4 bases and V 0 bases, and 4 bases lay outside the gene matches. CDR1 SGHRS and CDR2 YFSETQ come from the germline V gene.

Written as DNA, the CDR3 is TGTGCCAGCAGCTTACGATGGAGGGGCTTTAATGAAAAACTGTTTTTT. Its protein is CASSLRWRGFNEKLFF. V usage is TRBV5-5 and J usage is TRBJ1-4; D perhaps matches TRBD1 (5 bases). Germline lookup yields CDR1 SGHKS and CDR2 YYEKEE (reference sequence). The V end was cut by 2 bases, the J end by 4 bases, with 15 bases between. This CDR3 spans 16 amino acids.